The T cell receptor (beta chain) under discussion was sequenced for a study of T cells in Graves' hyperthyroidism and ophthalmopathy. Whole-study findings and limits: In blood, most of the thyroid clonotypes expanded above 0.001 were also present.

The study left out patients who had uncontrolled infection, other autoimmune disease, pregnancy or lactation. Diagnoses used clinical symptoms, serum thyroxine and TRAb, thyroid ultrasound and orbital computed tomography. Germline V gives CDR1 SNHLY, CDR2 FYNNEI. J lost 3 bases, V lost 1 base, and 2 bases had no gene match. This CDR3 region has 15 residues. Amplified TCR beta CDR3 regions derived from RNA transcripts. A set of HTBI primers served as the primers for a first-round RT-PCR of the TCR CDR3. A single record per CDR3 protein comes from TCRdb applying MiXCR to the multiplex PCR reads. The sample holds hundreds of thousands of distinct CDR3 sequences, about 14% seen once. Note on this clonotype: Its target is not known.

V gene TRBV2 combines with J gene TRBJ2-1; 8 positions agree with TRBD2. The receptor was derived from a woman between 18 and 29 years old with Graves' hyperthyroidism. Sequencing was done on a sample of blood. This chain's CDR3 is CASSEDGGVYNEQFF. Written as DNA, the CDR3 is TGTGCCAGCAGTGAAGACGGGGGGGTCTACAATGAGCAGTTCTTC.